The 10 T cell receptor beta chains below come from one sample, sequenced in a study of OX40 agonist ivuxolimab in advanced cancers. Measured with immunoSEQ multiplex PCR; TCRdb has only the in-frame clones, and not every one. The repertoire includes about 37,000 clones, almost 80% of them detected once, and under 25% sits in the top ten. Specimen: CD4+ or CD8+ T cells sorted from blood, collected in a trial of the OX40 agonist ivuxolimab. Source of these receptors: an adult with an advanced solid tumor such as melanoma, head and neck, liver or kidney cancer.

This sequence joins TRBV7-3 and TRBJ1-2, with D possibly TRBD1 on 6 matching bases. V was cut by 4 bases and J by 4 bases, with 13 bases left in between. The CDR3 runs 14 residues. CDR1 and CDR2 from the germline V gene are SGHTA and FQGTGA. The DNA of the CDR3 is TGTGCCAGCAGCTCCCCAGGGGAGGGCTATGGCTACACCTTC. Amino acids: CASSSPGEGYGYTF.

This sequence joins TRBV6-5 and TRBJ1-2; D gene unclear. V was shortened by 6 bases and J by 9 bases, with 14 bases between the two germline ends. CDR1 and CDR2 from the germline V gene are MNHEY and SVGAGI. The CDR3 has 12 residues. CDR3 bases: TGTGCCAGCAGCCACCAAGAAAACCGCTACACCTTC. The encoded protein is CASSHQENRYTF.

The genes are TRBV11-2 and TRBJ1-6; 8 nucleotides align to TRBD1. From germline, CDR1 is SGHAT and CDR2 FQNNGV. CDR3 length: 15 amino acids. J lost 6 bases, V lost 1 base, and 2 bases had no gene match. CDR3 protein: CASSLGTGPNSPLHF. DNA for the CDR3: TGTGCCAGCAGCTTAGGGACAGGGCCTAATTCACCCCTCCACTTT.

The rearrangement uses TRBV18 and TRBJ2-7, with D possibly being TRBD2 (6 bases). Germline CDR1 reads KGHSH; CDR2 reads LQKENI. Trimming took off 4 bases at V and 0 bases at J, with 13 bases between the two ends. The CDR3 loop spans 15 amino acids. The CDR3 protein is CASSLSSVTSYEQYF. The DNA for the CDR3 is TGTGCCAGCTCACTGTCTAGCGTTACCTCCTACGAGCAGTACTTC.

V is TRBV28 and J is TRBJ2-5; the match to TRBD2 covers 11 bases. Germline CDR1 and CDR2: MDHEN and SYDVKM. The CDR3 is 17 amino acids. The ends lost 5 bases at V and 7 bases at J; junction bases unmatched: 15. The CDR3 here is CASSDPGTSGTRATQYF. CDR3 bases: TGTGCCAGCAGTGATCCCGGGACTAGCGGCACAAGGGCGACCCAGTACTTC.

The chain recombines TRBV19 with TRBJ1-4, with TRBD1 matching over 11 bases. The germline V gene encodes CDR1 LNHDA and CDR2 SQIVND (reference sequence). With 5 bases clipped from V and 7 bases from J, the junction kept 9 bases outside the gene matches. The CDR3 is 16 amino acids. CDR3 residues: CASSFLTGTGGEKLFF. CDR3 bases: TGTGCCAGTAGTTTTCTAACCGGGACAGGGGGTGAAAAACTGTTTTTT.

V and J are TRBV4-3 and TRBJ2-7; possibly TRBD1 for D (5 bases). The CDR3 consists of 15 residues. V lost 5 bases and J 6 bases, leaving 20 bases between the germline ends. Germline V gene data show CDR1 as LGHNA and CDR2 as YSLEER. CDR3 loop: CASSKNSGIGGEQYF. In DNA form, the CDR3 reads TGCGCCAGCAGCAAGAACTCAGGGATAGGCGGCGAGCAGTACTTC.

This clone was seen only a few times. The chain links TRBV19 to TRBJ1-5; D is undetermined. This CDR3 has 11 residues. CDR1 is LNHDA, CDR2 SQIVND, per germline (reference sequence). With 6 bases removed from V and 7 bases from J, the gap between germline ends came to 7 bases. The CDR3 DNA reads TGTGCCAGTAGCTTAAACCAGCCCCAGCATTTT. Protein: CASSLNQPQHF.

This chain connects TRBV7-8 to TRBJ2-7; D is undetermined. Trimming removed 5 bases from V and 3 bases from J, with 11 bases in between. Germline V lookup: CDR1 SGHVS, CDR2 FQNEAQ. The CDR3 runs 13 residues. Here the CDR3 reads CASSPPSRYEQYF. CDR3 DNA: TGTGCCAGCAGCCCCCCTTCGCGCTACGAGCAGTACTTC.

This chain uses TRBV4-2 with TRBJ1-1; 8 bases fit TRBD1. The germline CDR1 and CDR2 sequences are LGHNA and YNFKEQ. The CDR3 sequence is 17 residues long. The J segment lost 6 bases and the V segment lost 3 bases, leaving 15 bases of the junction unmatched. The CDR3: CASSQSFRTGLFPEAFF. The DNA for the CDR3 is TGTGCCAGCAGCCAGTCATTCCGGACAGGGCTTTTTCCTGAAGCTTTCTTT.